This T cell receptor (beta chain) was sequenced during a study of T cells in localized non-small cell lung cancer. Produced via immunoSEQ multiplex PCR; TCRdb's table is partial and in-frame only. The table records 25,000 to 35,000 clones, about 86% of them present only once. This sample comprised peripheral blood mononuclear cells, obtained before any cancer treatment. This clonotype was obtained from a man between 40 and 70 years old with stage III lung adenocarcinoma.

The CDR3 reads CASSYAGGTYGYTF. As DNA, the CDR3 is TGTGCCAGCAGTTACGCGGGCGGAACCTATGGCTACACCTTC. The chain couples TRBV6-5 to TRBJ1-2; D call uncertain. The V and J ends lost 2 bases and 4 bases respectively, with 11 bases between them. CDR1 and CDR2 (germline): MNHEY, SVGAGI. This CDR3 comprises 14 residues.